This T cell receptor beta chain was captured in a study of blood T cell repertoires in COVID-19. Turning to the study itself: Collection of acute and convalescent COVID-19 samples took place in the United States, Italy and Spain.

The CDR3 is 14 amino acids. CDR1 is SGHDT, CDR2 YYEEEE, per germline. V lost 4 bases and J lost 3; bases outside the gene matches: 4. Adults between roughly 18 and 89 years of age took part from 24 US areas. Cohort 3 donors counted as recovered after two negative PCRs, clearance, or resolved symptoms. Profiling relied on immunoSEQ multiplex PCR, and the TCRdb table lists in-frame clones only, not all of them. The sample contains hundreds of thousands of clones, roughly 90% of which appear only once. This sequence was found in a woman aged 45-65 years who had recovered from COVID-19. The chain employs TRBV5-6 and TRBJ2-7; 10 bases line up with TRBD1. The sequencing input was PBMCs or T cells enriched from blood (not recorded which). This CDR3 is CASSLTGGVYEQYF. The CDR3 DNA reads TGTGCCAGCAGCCTGACAGGGGGCGTCTACGAGCAGTACTTC.